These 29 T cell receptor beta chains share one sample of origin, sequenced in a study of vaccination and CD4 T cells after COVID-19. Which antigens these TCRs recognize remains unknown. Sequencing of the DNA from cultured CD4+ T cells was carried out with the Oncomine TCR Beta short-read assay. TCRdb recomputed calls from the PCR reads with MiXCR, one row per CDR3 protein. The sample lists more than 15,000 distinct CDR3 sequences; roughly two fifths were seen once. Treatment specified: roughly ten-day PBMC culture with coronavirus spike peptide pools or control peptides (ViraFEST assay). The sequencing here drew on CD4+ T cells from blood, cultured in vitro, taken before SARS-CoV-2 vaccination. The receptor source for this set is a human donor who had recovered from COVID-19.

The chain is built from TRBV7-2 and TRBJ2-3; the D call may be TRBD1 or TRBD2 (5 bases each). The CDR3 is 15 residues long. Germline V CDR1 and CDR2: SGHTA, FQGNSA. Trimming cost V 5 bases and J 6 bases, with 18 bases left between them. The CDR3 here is CASSPYGHSEDTQYF. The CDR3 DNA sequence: TGTGCCAGCAGCCCTTATGGACATAGCGAGGATACGCAGTATTTT. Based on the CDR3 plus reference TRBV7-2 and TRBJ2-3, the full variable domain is GAGVSQSPSNKVTEKGKDVELRCDPISGHTALYWYRQSLGQGLEFLIYFQGNSAPDKSGLPSDRFSAERTGGSVSTLTIQRTQQEDSAVYLCASSPYGHSEDTQYFGPGTRLTVL.

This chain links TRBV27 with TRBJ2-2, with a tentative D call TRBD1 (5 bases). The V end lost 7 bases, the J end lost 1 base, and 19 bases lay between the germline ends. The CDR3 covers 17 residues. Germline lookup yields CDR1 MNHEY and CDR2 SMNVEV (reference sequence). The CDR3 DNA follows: TGTGCCAGCACCAGTCTGGGCCCCACAGGGAACACCGGGGAGCTGTTTTTT. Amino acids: CASTSLGPTGNTGELFF.

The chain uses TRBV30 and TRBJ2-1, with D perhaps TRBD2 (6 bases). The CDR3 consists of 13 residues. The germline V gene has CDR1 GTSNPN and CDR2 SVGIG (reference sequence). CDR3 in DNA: TGTGCGGGCGGGACCTTCTCCTACAATGAGCAGTTCTTC. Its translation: CAGGTFSYNEQFF.

The DNA of the CDR3 is TGTGCCAGCAGGTTACGGGCTCAAGAGACCCAGTACTTC. It translates to CASRLRAQETQYF. The chain has TRBV27 and TRBJ2-5, with D unclear. The CDR3 has 13 residues. Germline V lookup: CDR1 MNHEY, CDR2 SMNVEV (reference sequence). Trimming removed 6 bases at V and 2 bases at J, with 10 bases between.

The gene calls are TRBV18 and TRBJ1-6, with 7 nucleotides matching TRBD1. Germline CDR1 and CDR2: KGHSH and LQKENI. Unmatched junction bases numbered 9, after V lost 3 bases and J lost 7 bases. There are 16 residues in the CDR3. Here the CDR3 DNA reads TGTGCCAGCTCACCCTATGGGACAGTACAAAATTCACCCCTCCACTTT. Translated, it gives CASSPYGTVQNSPLHF.

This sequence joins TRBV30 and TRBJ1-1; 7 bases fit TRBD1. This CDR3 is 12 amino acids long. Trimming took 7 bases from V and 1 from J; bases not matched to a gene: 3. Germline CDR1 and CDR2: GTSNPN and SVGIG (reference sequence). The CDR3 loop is CAFRQGNTEAFF. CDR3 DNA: TGTGCCTTCAGACAGGGGAACACTGAAGCTTTCTTT.

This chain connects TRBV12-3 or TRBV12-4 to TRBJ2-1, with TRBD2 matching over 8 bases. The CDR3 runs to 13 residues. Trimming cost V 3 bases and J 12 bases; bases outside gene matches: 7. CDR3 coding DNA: TGTGCCAGCAGTTTGGCGGGAGGTATTTGGCAGTTCTTC. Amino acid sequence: CASSLAGGIWQFF.

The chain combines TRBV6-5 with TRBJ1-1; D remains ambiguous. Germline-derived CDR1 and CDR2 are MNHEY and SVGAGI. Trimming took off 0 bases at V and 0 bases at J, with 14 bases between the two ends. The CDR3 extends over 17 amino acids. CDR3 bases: TGTGCCAGCAGTTACTCCTTGACTAAAAGGGTGAACACTGAAGCTTTCTTT. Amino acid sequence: CASSYSLTKRVNTEAFF.

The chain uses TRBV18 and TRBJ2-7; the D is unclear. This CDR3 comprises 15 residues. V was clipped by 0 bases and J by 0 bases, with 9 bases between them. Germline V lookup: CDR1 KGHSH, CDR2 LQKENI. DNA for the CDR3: TGTGCCAGCTCACCACCACCGGGCGCCTCCTACGAGCAGTACTTC. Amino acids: CASSPPPGASYEQYF.

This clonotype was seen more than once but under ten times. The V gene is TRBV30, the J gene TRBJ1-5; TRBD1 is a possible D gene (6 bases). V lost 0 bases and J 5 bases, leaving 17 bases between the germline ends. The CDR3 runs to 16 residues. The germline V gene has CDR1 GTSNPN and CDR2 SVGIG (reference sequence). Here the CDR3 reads CAWSVGPGPGDQPQHF. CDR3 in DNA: TGTGCCTGGAGTGTAGGCCCAGGGCCAGGGGATCAGCCCCAGCATTTT.

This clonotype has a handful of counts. CDR3 sequence: CASSLDRTGELFF. The CDR3 nucleotides are TGTGCCAGCAGCTTAGACCGCACCGGGGAGCTGTTTTTT. This chain uses TRBV7-2 with TRBJ2-2; D ambiguous. The V and J ends lost 1 base and 4 bases respectively, with 4 bases between them. The CDR3 spans 13 residues. Germline CDR1 reads SGHTA; CDR2 reads FQGNSA.

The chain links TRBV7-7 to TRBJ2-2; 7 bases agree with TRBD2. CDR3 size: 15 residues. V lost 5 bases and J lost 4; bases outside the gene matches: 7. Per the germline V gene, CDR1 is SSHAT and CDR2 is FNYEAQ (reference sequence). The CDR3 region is CASSPTSFGTGELFF. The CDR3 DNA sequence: TGTGCCAGCAGCCCGACTAGCTTTGGCACCGGGGAGCTGTTTTTT.

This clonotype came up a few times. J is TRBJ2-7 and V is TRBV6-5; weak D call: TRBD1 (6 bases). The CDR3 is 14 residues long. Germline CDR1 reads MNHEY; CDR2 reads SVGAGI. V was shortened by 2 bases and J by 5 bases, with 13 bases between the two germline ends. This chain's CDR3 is CASSYGQGSNEQYF. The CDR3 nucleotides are TGTGCCAGCAGTTACGGTCAGGGGAGTAACGAGCAGTACTTC.

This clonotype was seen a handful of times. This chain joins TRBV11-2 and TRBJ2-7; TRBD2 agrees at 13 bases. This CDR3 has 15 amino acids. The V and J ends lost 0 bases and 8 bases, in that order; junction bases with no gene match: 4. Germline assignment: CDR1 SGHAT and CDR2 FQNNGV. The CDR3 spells CASSLDVGTSGKQYF. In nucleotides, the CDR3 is TGTGCCAGCAGCTTAGACGTCGGGACTAGCGGGAAGCAGTACTTC.

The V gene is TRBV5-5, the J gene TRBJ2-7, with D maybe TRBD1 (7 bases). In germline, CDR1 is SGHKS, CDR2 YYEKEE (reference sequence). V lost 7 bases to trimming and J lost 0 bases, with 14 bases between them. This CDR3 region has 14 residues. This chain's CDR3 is CASAPRGDSYEQYF. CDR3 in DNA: TGTGCCAGCGCCCCCAGGGGGGACTCCTACGAGCAGTACTTC.

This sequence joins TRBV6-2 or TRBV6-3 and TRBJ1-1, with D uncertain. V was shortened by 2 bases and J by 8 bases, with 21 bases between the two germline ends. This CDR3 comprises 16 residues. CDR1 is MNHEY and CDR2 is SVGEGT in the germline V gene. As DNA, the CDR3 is TGTGCCAGCAGTTACCGTCCGAGACACCCGCAGCGGGAAGCTTTCTTT. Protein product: CASSYRPRHPQREAFF.

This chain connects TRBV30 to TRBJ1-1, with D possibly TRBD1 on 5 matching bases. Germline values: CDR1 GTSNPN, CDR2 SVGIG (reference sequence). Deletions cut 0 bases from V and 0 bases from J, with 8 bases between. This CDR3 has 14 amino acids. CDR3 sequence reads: CAWSVWGVNTEAFF. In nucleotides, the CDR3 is TGTGCCTGGAGTGTATGGGGGGTGAACACTGAAGCTTTCTTT.

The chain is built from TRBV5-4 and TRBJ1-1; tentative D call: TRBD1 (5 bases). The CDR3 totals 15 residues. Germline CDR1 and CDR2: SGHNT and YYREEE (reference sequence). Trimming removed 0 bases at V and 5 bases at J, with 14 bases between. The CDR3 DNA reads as TGTGCCAGCAGCTTGGCAACTAAAGGGGATACTGAAGCTTTCTTT. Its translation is CASSLATKGDTEAFF.

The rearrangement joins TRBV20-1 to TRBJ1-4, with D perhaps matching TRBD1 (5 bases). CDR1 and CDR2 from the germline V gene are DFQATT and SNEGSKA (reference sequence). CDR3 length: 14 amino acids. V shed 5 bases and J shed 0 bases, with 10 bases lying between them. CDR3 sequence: CSAGGGTTNEKLFF. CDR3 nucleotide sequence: TGCAGTGCTGGTGGGGGAACAACTAATGAAAAACTGTTTTTT.

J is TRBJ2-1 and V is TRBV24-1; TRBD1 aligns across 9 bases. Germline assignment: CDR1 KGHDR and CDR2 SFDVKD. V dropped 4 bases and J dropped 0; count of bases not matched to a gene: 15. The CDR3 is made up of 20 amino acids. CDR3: CATSDPSPGTGTSSYNEQFF. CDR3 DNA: TGTGCCACCAGTGACCCTTCCCCCGGGACAGGGACCAGCTCCTACAATGAGCAGTTCTTC.

CDR3 nucleotides: TGTGCCACCAGTGATCACCGGGACGCAGGTTACAATGAGCAGTTCTTC. The encoded protein is CATSDHRDAGYNEQFF. This chain connects TRBV24-1 to TRBJ2-1, with D perhaps being TRBD1 or TRBD2 (5 bases each). Trimming pared 3 bases from V and 4 bases from J, leaving 15 bases between. This CDR3 comprises 16 residues. Germline lookup yields CDR1 KGHDR and CDR2 SFDVKD.

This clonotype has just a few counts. The CDR3 sequence is CSARVLSVGEQYF. The CDR3 nucleotides read TGCAGTGCTAGAGTGTTGTCAGTCGGCGAGCAGTACTTC. The J gene is TRBJ2-7, the V gene TRBV20-1; D is uncertain. CDR3 length: 13 residues. V lost 1 base to trimming and J lost 6 bases, with 13 bases between them. From germline, CDR1 is DFQATT and CDR2 SNEGSKA (reference sequence).

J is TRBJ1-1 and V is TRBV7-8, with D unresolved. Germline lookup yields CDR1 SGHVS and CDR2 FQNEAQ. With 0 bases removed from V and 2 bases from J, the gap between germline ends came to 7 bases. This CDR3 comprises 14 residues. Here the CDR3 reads CASSLAVRNTEAFF. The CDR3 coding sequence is TGTGCCAGCAGCTTAGCTGTCAGAAACACTGAAGCTTTCTTT. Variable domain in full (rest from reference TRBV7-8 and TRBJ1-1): GAGVSQSPRYKVAKRGQDVALRCDPISGHVSLFWYQQALGQGPEFLTYFQNEAQLDKSGLPSDRFFAERPEGSVSTLKIQRTQQEDSAVYLCASSLAVRNTEAFFGQGTRLTVV.

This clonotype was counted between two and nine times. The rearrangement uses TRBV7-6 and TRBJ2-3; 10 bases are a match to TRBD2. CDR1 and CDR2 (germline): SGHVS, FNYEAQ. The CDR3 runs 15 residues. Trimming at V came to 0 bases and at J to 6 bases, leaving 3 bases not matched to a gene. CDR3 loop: CASSLASGGSDTQYF. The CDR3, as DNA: TGTGCCAGCAGCTTAGCTAGCGGGGGGTCCGATACGCAGTATTTT. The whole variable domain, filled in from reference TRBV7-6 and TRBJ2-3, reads GAGVSQSPRYKVTKRGQDVALRCDPISGHVSLYWYRQALGQGPEFLTYFNYEAQQDKSGLPNDRFSAERPEGSISTLTIQRTEQRDSAMYRCASSLASGGSDTQYFGPGTRLTVL.

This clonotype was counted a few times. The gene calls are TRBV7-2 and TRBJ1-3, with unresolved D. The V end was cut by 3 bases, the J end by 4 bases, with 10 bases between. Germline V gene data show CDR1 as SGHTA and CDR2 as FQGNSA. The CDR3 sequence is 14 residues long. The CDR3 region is CASSLAALGNTIYF. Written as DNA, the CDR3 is TGTGCCAGCAGCTTGGCCGCACTCGGAAACACCATATATTTT. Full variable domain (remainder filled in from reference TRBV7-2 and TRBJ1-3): GAGVSQSPSNKVTEKGKDVELRCDPISGHTALYWYRQSLGQGLEFLIYFQGNSAPDKSGLPSDRFSAERTGGSVSTLTIQRTQQEDSAVYLCASSLAALGNTIYFGEGSWLTVV.

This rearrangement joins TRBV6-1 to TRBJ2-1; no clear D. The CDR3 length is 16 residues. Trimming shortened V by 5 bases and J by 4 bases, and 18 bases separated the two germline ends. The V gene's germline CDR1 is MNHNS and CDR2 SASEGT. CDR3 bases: TGTGCCAGCAGTCGGGCGTTTGGGCAGGCATACAATGAGCAGTTCTTC. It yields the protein CASSRAFGQAYNEQFF.

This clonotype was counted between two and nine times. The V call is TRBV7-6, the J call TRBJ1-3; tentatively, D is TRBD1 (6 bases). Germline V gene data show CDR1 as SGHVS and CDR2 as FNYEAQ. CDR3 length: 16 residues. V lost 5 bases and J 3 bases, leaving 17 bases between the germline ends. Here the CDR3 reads CASSIGQSTSGNTIYF. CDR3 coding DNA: TGTGCCAGCAGCATAGGACAGTCGACGAGTGGAAACACCATATATTTT.

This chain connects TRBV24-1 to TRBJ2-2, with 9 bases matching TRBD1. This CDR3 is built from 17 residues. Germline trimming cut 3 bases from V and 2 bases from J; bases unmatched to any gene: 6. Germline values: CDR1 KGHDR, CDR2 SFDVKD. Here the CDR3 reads CATSDMDRGTNTGELFF. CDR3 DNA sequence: TGTGCCACCAGTGATATGGACAGGGGAACTAACACCGGGGAGCTGTTTTTT.

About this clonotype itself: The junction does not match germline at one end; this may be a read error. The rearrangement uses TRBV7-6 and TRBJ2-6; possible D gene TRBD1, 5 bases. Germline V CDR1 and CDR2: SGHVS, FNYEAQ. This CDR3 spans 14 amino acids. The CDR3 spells CASSLDTGANVLTF. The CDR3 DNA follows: TGCGCCAGCAGCTTGGACACCGGGGCCAACGTCCTGACTTTC.